Listed below are T cell receptor beta chains from one sample, sequenced in a study of T cells expressing NK-cell markers. TCRdb reprocessed the 5' RACE reads; each CDR3 protein has one entry and no DNA is given. Here the sample table reports about 370,000 distinct CDR3 sequences. Sequencing used blood T cells: a sorted CD56 or NKG2C T cell subset, CD4+ or CD8+ T cells, or bulk PBMC T cells (not recorded which). Receptors were obtained from a woman in her forties or fifties in good health. CDR3s include the opening cysteine and the closing phenylalanine or tryptophan.

V gene: TRBV20-1
J gene: TRBJ2-7
CDR3 protein: CSARMGTSFYEQYF

V gene: TRBV4-1
J gene: TRBJ2-7
CDR3 protein: CASSQAERERYEQYF

V gene: TRBV5-1
J gene: TRBJ2-5
CDR3 protein: CASSSGSEITQYF

V gene: TRBV29-1
J gene: TRBJ1-2
CDR3 protein: CSADSEGNYGYTF

V gene: TRBV28
J gene: TRBJ2-7
CDR3 protein: CASSPQGLIRYEQYF

V gene: TRBV7-9
J gene: TRBJ2-5
CDR3 protein: CASNTPAGGETQYF

V gene: TRBV5-1
J gene: TRBJ2-5
CDR3 protein: CASSYRASDLVETQYF

V gene: TRBV12-3/TRBV12-4
J gene: TRBJ2-6
CDR3 protein: CASSFPGGRRTGANVLTF

V gene: TRBV6-5
J gene: TRBJ2-5
CDR3 protein: CASSLSVGRESETQYF

V gene: TRBV2
J gene: TRBJ2-3
CDR3 protein: CASSPIDTQYF

V gene: TRBV15
J gene: TRBJ2-1
CDR3 protein: CATSRVTGLAELYNEQFF

V gene: TRBV19
J gene: TRBJ1-5
CDR3 protein: CASSMGTGYSNQPQHF

V gene: TRBV9
J gene: TRBJ1-1
CDR3 protein: CASSVKAGDMNTEAFF

V gene: TRBV10-2
J gene: TRBJ2-1
CDR3 protein: CASISTLGLAGNNEQFF